The following is a T cell receptor beta chain sequence with its context. The sample belongs to a study of T cell changes during pregnancy in multiple sclerosis. The ends were cut back, 5 bases at V and 7 bases at J, with 3 bases in the middle. The CDR3 is 10 amino acids. The germline CDR1 and CDR2 sequences are MDHEN and SYDVKM. This table comes from immunoSEQ multiplex PCR, and its TCRdb copy is limited to in-frame clones, with some not included. Of tens of thousands of clones listed, roughly nine tenths were seen once; the top ten hold 0.35% to 0.55%. This chain links TRBV28 with TRBJ2-1; D is ambiguous. The sequencing here drew on CD4+ T cells from peripheral blood mononuclear cells, taken in the third trimester of pregnancy. This sequence was found in a female donor in good health, enrolled as a control in a pregnancy study. CDR3 loop: CASSRNEQFF. CDR3 nucleotides: TGTGCCAGCAGTCGGAATGAGCAGTTCTTC.